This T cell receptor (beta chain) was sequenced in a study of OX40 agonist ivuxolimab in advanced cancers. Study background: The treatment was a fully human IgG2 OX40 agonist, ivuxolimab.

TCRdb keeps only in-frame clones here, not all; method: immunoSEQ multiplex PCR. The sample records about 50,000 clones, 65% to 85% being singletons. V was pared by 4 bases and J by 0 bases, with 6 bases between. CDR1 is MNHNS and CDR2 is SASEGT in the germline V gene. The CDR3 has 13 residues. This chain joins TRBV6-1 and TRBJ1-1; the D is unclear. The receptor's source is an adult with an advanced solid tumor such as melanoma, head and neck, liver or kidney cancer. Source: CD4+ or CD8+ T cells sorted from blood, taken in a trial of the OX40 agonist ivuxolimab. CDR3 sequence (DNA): TGTGCCAGCAGTGTCGGGATGAACACTGAAGCTTTCTTT. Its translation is CASSVGMNTEAFF.